The text below deals with one T cell receptor beta chain. The germline V gene encodes CDR1 SGHRS and CDR2 YFSETQ. The CDR3 consists of 13 residues. V dropped 0 bases and J dropped 6 bases, with 9 bases sitting between them. The sample originates from a study of blood T cell repertoires in COVID-19. Source study methods: Estimated nucleated cell counts came from reference gene primer amplification. Assay used: immunoSEQ multiplex PCR; TCRdb lists only in-frame clones, some missing. The V and J calls and clone size are taken from that table; D and trimming were inferred from the DNA. The data show more than 200,000 clones, with around nine tenths seen just once and about 2% held by the top ten.

The sequenced sample was peripheral blood. This chain joins TRBV5-1 and TRBJ1-2; perhaps TRBD1 as D (5 bases). The receptor was derived from a young man with active or convalescent COVID-19. CDR3 sequence: CASSLVSGDGYTF. CDR3 nucleotide sequence: TGCGCCAGCAGCTTGGTGTCGGGGGATGGCTACACCTTC.